A single sample is the source of the 10 T cell receptor beta chains below, sequenced in a study of T cells expressing NK-cell markers. TCRdb re-called the 5' RACE reads; one entry per CDR3 protein, DNA not given. The table for this sample gives about 370,000 distinct CDR3 sequences. The sample consisted of blood T cells: a sorted CD56 or NKG2C T cell subset, CD4+ or CD8+ T cells, or bulk PBMC T cells (not recorded which). Receptors were obtained from a woman aged 45-65 years in good health.

The CDR3: CSISGTRIGELFF. This chain joins TRBV29-1 and TRBJ2-2; TCRdb names TRBD2, which stays unverified in the absence of DNA. The CDR3 extends over 13 amino acids. Germline V gene data show CDR1 as SQVTM and CDR2 as ANQGSEA.

J is TRBJ2-1 and V is TRBV12-3 or TRBV12-4; TCRdb outputs TRBD2, but without DNA this stays unchecked. There are 16 residues in the CDR3. The CDR3: CASSLDRGAGSHEQFF.

The V and J genes are TRBV20-1 and TRBJ2-7; TCRdb outputs TRBD2, but without DNA this stays unchecked. The CDR3 sequence is 15 residues long. Germline V gene lookup returns CDR1 DFQATT and CDR2 SNEGSKA (reference sequence). The CDR3 region is CSARDRVTSDYEQYF.

This chain connects TRBV20-1 to TRBJ2-2; the TCRdb call, TRBD1, lacks DNA for checking. The CDR3 has 15 amino acids. Per the germline V gene, CDR1 is DFQATT and CDR2 is SNEGSKA (reference sequence). This CDR3 is CSARDGGRGTGELFF.

The chain employs TRBV7-8 and TRBJ2-1; TCRdb calls TRBD1, which cannot be checked without DNA. This CDR3 has 15 residues. CDR1 and CDR2 (germline): SGHVS, FQNEAQ. CDR3 in amino acids: CASSPRDRIYNEQFF.

The rearrangement joins TRBV4-1 to TRBJ1-4; the TCRdb call, TRBD1, lacks DNA for checking. Germline V lookup: CDR1 MGHRA, CDR2 YSYEKL. The CDR3 has 14 residues. This CDR3 reads CASSVGQFNEKLFF.

The chain employs TRBV4-1 and TRBJ2-1; absent DNA, TCRdb's TRBD2 call cannot be checked. The CDR3 has 17 amino acids. Germline V gene sequence: CDR1 MGHRA, CDR2 YSYEKL. CDR3 residues: CASSRLPSGSHNNEQFF.

V usage is TRBV7-2 and J usage is TRBJ2-1; TCRdb picks TRBD2, but there is no DNA to check that call. The CDR3 has 18 residues. Germline V gene sequence: CDR1 SGHTA, CDR2 FQGNSA. The CDR3 loop reads CASSSIGLAGAKTGEQFF.

The chain carries TRBV6-1 and TRBJ2-5; TCRdb lists TRBD2, though no DNA is available to test this call. CDR3 length equals 16 residues. The germline CDR1 and CDR2 sequences are MNHNS and SASEGT. This CDR3 is CASRTYAGGRQETQYF.

The chain employs TRBV12-5 and TRBJ1-3; as DNA is missing, the TRBD1 call by TCRdb cannot be tested. Germline CDR1 reads LGHNT; CDR2 reads FRNRAP. This CDR3 spans 14 amino acids. The CDR3: CASGLGGSGNTIYF.